A single sample gave rise to the 25 T cell receptor beta chains below, sequenced in a study of blood T cell repertoires in COVID-19. The repertoire was sequenced with immunoSEQ multiplex PCR; TCRdb's copy has only in-frame clones and lacks some. The profile shows 25,000 to 35,000 clones, approximately 86% of them singletons. Sequenced input: peripheral blood. Receptors were obtained from a human donor in a cohort sampled during active COVID-19. The donor label of this sample is uncertain.

The chain carries TRBV5-1 and TRBJ1-4, with 9 nucleotides matching TRBD1. Germline CDR1 and CDR2: SGHRS and YFSETQ. There are 17 residues in the CDR3. The V segment lost 4 bases and the J segment 5 bases; nucleotides outside the gene matches: 12. This CDR3 is CASSEGTGRVGNEKLFF. CDR3 DNA sequence: TGCGCCAGCAGCGAAGGGACAGGGCGCGTGGGGAATGAAAAACTGTTTTTT.

The chain uses TRBV5-4 and TRBJ2-2; TRBD2 might be the D (6 bases). This CDR3 has 14 residues. Germline V gene data show CDR1 as SGHNT and CDR2 as YYREEE (reference sequence). The V gene lost 1 base and the J gene lost 7 bases, with 11 bases spanning the gap. CDR3 in amino acids: CASSLPGEVGELFF. Here the CDR3 DNA reads TGTGCCAGCAGCTTGCCGGGAGAGGTCGGGGAGCTGTTTTTT.

This clone turned up a few times. The chain's CDR3 is CASSQGTSGQETQYF. For the CDR3, the DNA is TGTGCCAGCAGCCAAGGGACTAGCGGTCAAGAGACCCAGTACTTC. This chain uses TRBV4-2 with TRBJ2-5, with TRBD2 matching 10 bases. CDR3 size: 15 residues. Germline V gives CDR1 LGHNA, CDR2 YNFKEQ. V dropped 1 base and J dropped 2; count of bases not matched to a gene: 1.

The chain is built from TRBV19 and TRBJ1-2, with TRBD1 as a possible D gene (5 bases). CDR1 LNHDA and CDR2 SQIVND come from the germline V gene (reference sequence). V was trimmed by 6 bases and J by 0 bases, leaving 14 bases between them. This CDR3 contains 15 residues. The CDR3 DNA reads as TGTGCCAGTAGCCTCAGGACACAAGCTAACTATGGCTACACCTTC. Translating it yields CASSLRTQANYGYTF. The full variable domain, in which reference TRBV19 and TRBJ1-2 provide the parts outside the CDR3, is DGGITQSPKYLFRKEGQNVTLSCEQNLNHDAMYWYRQDPGQGLRLIYYSQIVNDFQKGDIAEGYSVSREKKESFPLTVTSAQKNPTAFYLCASSLRTQANYGYTFGSGTRLTVV.

V and J are TRBV11-2 and TRBJ2-1; D is perhaps TRBD2 (5 bases). This CDR3 region has 14 residues. Germline CDR1 and CDR2: SGHAT and FQNNGV. V was clipped by 0 bases and J by 6 bases, with 9 bases between them. CDR3 loop: CASSLEGLANEQFF. CDR3 in DNA: TGTGCCAGCAGCTTAGAAGGCCTAGCCAATGAGCAGTTCTTC.

This clone showed up just a few times. The CDR3 protein is CASTNGLAGVGTGELFF. In nucleotides, the CDR3 is TGTGCCAGTACCAACGGACTAGCGGGAGTAGGCACCGGGGAGCTGTTTTTT. The chain has TRBV19 and TRBJ2-2; 13 bases map to TRBD2. Per germline, CDR1 LNHDA and CDR2 SQIVND (reference sequence). This CDR3 comprises 17 residues. The V and J ends lost 7 bases and 4 bases, in that order; junction bases with no gene match: 9.

This clone was counted only a few times. The chain joins TRBV15 to TRBJ2-1; 12 nucleotides line up with TRBD2. Germline V gene lookup returns CDR1 LNHNV and CDR2 YYDKDF (reference sequence). V was clipped by 0 bases and J by 12 bases; unmatched bases: 3. The CDR3 covers 14 residues. CDR3 residues: CATSRDKLAGGQFF. The DNA for the CDR3 is TGTGCCACCAGCAGAGATAAACTAGCGGGAGGGCAGTTCTTC.

The chain employs TRBV6-1 and TRBJ1-6; D not certain. V shed 2 bases and J shed 8 bases, with 7 bases lying between them. CDR3 length: 13 residues. From germline, CDR1 is MNHNS and CDR2 SASEGT. Here the CDR3 reads CASSESRDSPLHF. The CDR3 DNA is TGTGCCAGCAGTGAAAGCCGGGATTCACCCCTCCACTTT.

V and J are TRBV4-1 and TRBJ2-7; perhaps TRBD1 as D (6 bases). V was cut by 1 base and J by 3 bases, with 13 bases left in between. The length of the CDR3 is 15 residues. Germline V gene data show CDR1 as MGHRA and CDR2 as YSYEKL. The chain's CDR3 is CASSQVRGQVYEQYF. The CDR3 region has the DNA TGCGCCAGCAGCCAAGTTAGGGGACAAGTCTACGAGCAGTACTTC.

V and J are TRBV30 and TRBJ1-2, with 7 bases aligning to TRBD1. The CDR3 has 14 amino acids. CDR1 is GTSNPN, CDR2 SVGIG, per germline (reference sequence). V was clipped by 2 bases and J by 8 bases; unmatched bases: 11. The CDR3 protein is CAWSPSVGGYGYTF. The DNA of the CDR3 is TGTGCCTGGAGTCCCTCCGTAGGGGGCTACGGCTACACCTTC.

This clone occurred once. The genes are TRBV4-2 and TRBJ2-1, with TRBD2 identical over 8 bases. Germline trimming cut 1 base from V and 5 bases from J; bases unmatched to any gene: 7. Germline values: CDR1 LGHNA, CDR2 YNFKEQ. The CDR3 spans 16 residues. This chain's CDR3 is CASSQGEREKDNEQFF. CDR3 sequence (DNA): TGTGCCAGCAGCCAAGGGGAGCGGGAGAAGGACAATGAGCAGTTCTTC.

The genes are TRBV23-1 and TRBJ2-3, with D maybe TRBD1 (6 bases). TRBV23-1 is recorded as an ORF, its role being uncertain. The germline V and J ends were trimmed by 3 bases and 1 base, with 17 bases remaining between them. The CDR3 contains 17 residues. In DNA form, the CDR3 reads TGCGCCAGCAGTCAGGGGGCAGGGTGGAAGGGCACAGATACGCAGTATTTT. It codes for CASSQGAGWKGTDTQYF.

This chain uses TRBV21-1 with TRBJ1-2. TRBV21-1 is shown as a pseudogene. The CDR3 loop spans 12 amino acids. CDR3: CASSKGRAGKKF. DNA of the CDR3: TGTGCCAGCAGCAAAGGGAGGGCAGGGAAGAAATTC.

This clone has a single count. The chain recombines TRBV9 with TRBJ2-7; tentatively, D is TRBD1 (6 bases). The CDR3 runs 12 residues. From germline, CDR1 is SGDLS and CDR2 YYNGEE. V shed 7 bases and J shed 0 bases, with 8 bases lying between them. The CDR3 bases are TGTGCCAGCGGGGGCTCCTCCTACGAGCAGTACTTC. It specifies CASGGSSYEQYF.

V and J are TRBV2 and TRBJ2-7; D is uncertain. The germline V gene has CDR1 SNHLY and CDR2 FYNNEI. The CDR3 runs to 12 residues. V was shortened by 2 bases and J by 5 bases, with 7 bases between the two germline ends. The CDR3 DNA sequence: TGTGCCAGCAGTGAATCGGAGAACGAGCAGTACTTC. Amino acid sequence: CASSESENEQYF.

CDR3 protein: CASSSGQGGGYTF. As DNA, the CDR3 is TGTGCCAGCTCATCCGGACAGGGCGGTGGCTACACCTTC. The V and J genes are TRBV18 and TRBJ1-2; 8 bases are a match to TRBD1. Germline loops: CDR1 KGHSH, CDR2 LQKENI. J was trimmed by 7 bases and V by 5 bases; bases with no gene match: 6. The CDR3 totals 13 residues.

V gene TRBV28 combines with J gene TRBJ2-7; 10 positions agree with TRBD2. CDR1 MDHEN and CDR2 SYDVKM come from the germline V gene. The CDR3 is made up of 16 amino acids. The junction had 16 bases not matched to a gene; V was cut back by 8 bases and J by 6 bases. CDR3 coding DNA: TGTGCCAGCCCTCCTAGCGGGAGTCGAGAGAATGGCGAGCAGTACTTC. It specifies CASPPSGSRENGEQYF.

The chain is built from TRBV30 and TRBJ1-4, with D unclear. The CDR3 is 12 amino acids. Germline loops: CDR1 GTSNPN, CDR2 SVGIG (reference sequence). Deletions cut 3 bases from V and 7 bases from J, with 9 bases between. The CDR3 bases are TGTGCCTGGAGCGTACGGGTTGAAAAACTGTTTTTT. Translated: CAWSVRVEKLFF.

CDR3 protein: CASTYLQEAGRTDTQYF. For the CDR3, the DNA is TGTGCCAGCACCTACCTACAGGAAGCGGGGCGCACAGATACGCAGTATTTT. V gene TRBV5-4 combines with J gene TRBJ2-3; 7 bases are a match to TRBD2. The trim removed 6 bases at V and 1 base at J, leaving 14 bases unmatched. Germline V gene data show CDR1 as SGHNT and CDR2 as YYREEE (reference sequence). The CDR3 totals 17 residues.

This chain joins TRBV7-3 and TRBJ2-7; 7 bases line up with TRBD1. Germline loops: CDR1 SGHTA, CDR2 FQGTGA. This CDR3 has 14 amino acids. V shed 5 bases, J shed 4 bases, and the junction held 8 bases outside the gene matches. The CDR3 DNA is TGTGCCAGCAGCCCCTCCCGGGACAGTTACGAGCAGTACTTC. This codes for CASSPSRDSYEQYF.

The chain couples TRBV3-1 (or the pseudogene TRBV3-2) to TRBJ1-2; 7 bases align to TRBD1. V lost 6 bases, J lost 4 bases, and 5 bases stayed unmatched. Germline loops: CDR1 LGHDT, CDR2 YNNKEL (reference sequence). This CDR3 is 13 amino acids long. The CDR3 sequence is CASSHGQVYGYTF. The DNA for the CDR3 is TGTGCCAGCAGTCACGGACAGGTCTATGGCTACACCTTC.

V is TRBV5-4 and J is TRBJ1-2; D remains ambiguous. V was pared by 2 bases and J by 5 bases, with 13 bases between. CDR3 length: 14 amino acids. The germline V gene encodes CDR1 SGHNT and CDR2 YYREEE (reference sequence). The CDR3 coding sequence is TGTGCCAGCAGCTTAGGAAGCGGGAGGTATGGCTACACCTTC. Its translation is CASSLGSGRYGYTF.

The chain uses TRBV19 and TRBJ1-6, with a tentative D call TRBD1 (5 bases). This CDR3 contains 16 residues. Germline V gene sequence: CDR1 LNHDA, CDR2 SQIVND (reference sequence). V was trimmed by 5 bases and J by 4 bases, leaving 15 bases between them. DNA of the CDR3: TGTGCCAGTAGTCCCCCCTCTGGACATTATAATTCACCCCTCCACTTT. Translating gives CASSPPSGHYNSPLHF.

V and J are TRBV11-3 and TRBJ2-3; D might be TRBD2 (5 bases). The CDR3 contains 15 residues. V was clipped by 0 bases and J by 2 bases, with 9 bases between them. Germline V gene lookup returns CDR1 SGHNT and CDR2 YENEEA. Here the CDR3 reads CASSLDGDPTDTQYF. In nucleotides, the CDR3 is TGTGCCAGCAGCTTAGACGGGGATCCCACAGATACGCAGTATTTT.

V usage is TRBV10-3 and J usage is TRBJ2-5; weak D call: TRBD1 (5 bases). CDR1 and CDR2 from the germline V gene are ENHRY and SYGVKD. The V gene lost 0 bases and the J gene lost 5 bases, with 10 bases spanning the gap. This CDR3 has 14 amino acids. The CDR3 sequence is CAISESGASETQYF. CDR3 coding DNA: TGTGCCATCAGTGAGTCAGGGGCATCGGAGACCCAGTACTTC.